This T cell receptor (beta chain) came from a study of cytomegalovirus exposure and HLA in healthy donors. General study results and limits: It was reported that TCR beta sequences correctly inferred the HLA-A and HLA-B alleles for most subjects.

PCR amplification relied on 60 Vbeta primers (plus 13 Jbeta primers). The repertoire was sequenced with immunoSEQ multiplex PCR; TCRdb's copy has only in-frame clones and lacks some. The sample records approximately 77,000 clones, roughly four fifths being singletons. Between the trimmed V and J ends, which lost 6 bases and 11 bases, there was a span of 16 bases. CDR1 SQVTM and CDR2 ANQGSEA come from the germline V gene. The CDR3 loop spans 12 amino acids. Note on this clone: What it recognizes is unknown.

Specimen: PBMCs. The receptor was derived from a man between 35 and 55 years old in good health and CMV-seronegative. This chain links TRBV29-1 with TRBJ1-4, with D unresolved. In nucleotides, the CDR3 is TGCAGCGTCCCTGGCCCTGGCGGGAAACTGTTTTTT. Protein sequence: CSVPGPGGKLFF.